This is a list of T cell receptor beta chains from one sample in a study of PD-1 blockade in classical Hodgkin lymphoma. Profiling relied on immunoSEQ multiplex PCR, and the TCRdb table lists in-frame clones only, not all of them. Of just under 40,000 clones detected, just over 75% appear once; the ten largest clones hold approximately 9.4%. The sample in question was peripheral blood mononuclear cells (PBMCs), obtained before the fourth cycle of nivolumab. These receptors were taken from a human donor with classical Hodgkin lymphoma. Each CDR3 is given with its conserved first and last residue.

j_gene: TRBJ2-3
v_gene: TRBV6-5
CDR3aa: CASSYRGTTDTQYF

j_gene: TRBJ2-7
v_gene: TRBV13
CDR3aa: CASSLTGTEQYF

j_gene: TRBJ1-2
v_gene: TRBV7-8
CDR3aa: CASSPQSRAPTRGGYTF

j_gene: TRBJ1-4
v_gene: TRBV4-2
CDR3aa: CASSQEGAGVWSEKLFF

j_gene: TRBJ1-5
v_gene: TRBV19
CDR3aa: CASSTLRQGGSVRNQPQHF

j_gene: TRBJ2-1
v_gene: TRBV29-1
CDR3aa: CSVVGTKTYNEQFF

j_gene: TRBJ1-2
v_gene: TRBV5-4
CDR3aa: CASSLDSSYGYTF

j_gene: TRBJ1-2
v_gene: TRBV19
CDR3aa: CASKTDRALSYGYTF

j_gene: TRBJ1-6
v_gene: TRBV7-2
CDR3aa: CASSSMGAGNSPLHF

j_gene: TRBJ2-7
v_gene: TRBV7-2
CDR3aa: CASSFRDTYEQYF

j_gene: TRBJ2-3
v_gene: TRBV9
CDR3aa: CASSLLAISTDTQYF

j_gene: TRBJ1-5
v_gene: TRBV4-1
CDR3aa: CASSKGAGGQPQHF

j_gene: TRBJ1-1
v_gene: TRBV7-9
CDR3aa: CASSFLGAEAFF

j_gene: TRBJ2-2
v_gene: TRBV2
CDR3aa: CASSVGSLAGGELFF

j_gene: TRBJ1-1
v_gene: TRBV7-2
CDR3aa: CASSFTEGTEAFF

j_gene: TRBJ1-1
v_gene: TRBV7-2
CDR3aa: CASSFRRGLVAEAFF

j_gene: TRBJ1-4
v_gene: TRBV6-6
CDR3aa: CASRVWANEKLFF

j_gene: TRBJ2-7
v_gene: TRBV19
CDR3aa: CASSTGTGSYEQYF

j_gene: TRBJ2-5
v_gene: TRBV11-2
CDR3aa: CASSFMTGPQETQYF

j_gene: TRBJ1-1
v_gene: TRBV4-2
CDR3aa: CASSQESRNTEAFF

j_gene: TRBJ1-5
v_gene: TRBV6-5
CDR3aa: CASRTSGNQPQHF

j_gene: TRBJ2-7
v_gene: TRBV6-5
CDR3aa: CASRSGTGETYEQYF

j_gene: TRBJ1-2
v_gene: TRBV11-2
CDR3aa: CASSLDSLLSRALF

j_gene: TRBJ1-5
v_gene: TRBV19
CDR3aa: CASSITGGSVEPQHF

j_gene: TRBJ2-5
v_gene: TRBV7-6
CDR3aa: CASSLDLGGGRETQYF

j_gene: TRBJ2-7
v_gene: TRBV29-1
CDR3aa: CSVDYGHEQYF

j_gene: TRBJ1-2
v_gene: TRBV30
CDR3aa: CASPPTGDYGYTF

j_gene: TRBJ2-3
v_gene: TRBV4-1
CDR3aa: CASSPRGQGTSTDTQYF

j_gene: TRBJ1-1
v_gene: TRBV7-9
CDR3aa: CASSRQVNTEAFF

j_gene: TRBJ2-5
v_gene: TRBV4-1
CDR3aa: CASSPGGPQETQYF

j_gene: TRBJ2-7
v_gene: TRBV19
CDR3aa: CASRTTGNSYEQYF

j_gene: TRBJ2-7
v_gene: TRBV2
CDR3aa: CASSEGLGQGAREQYF

j_gene: TRBJ2-3
v_gene: TRBV5-4
CDR3aa: CASSLGGPGLPAQYF

j_gene: TRBJ2-7
v_gene: TRBV29-1
CDR3aa: CSASGLAGGPSSYEQYF